The rows below give T cell receptor beta chains drawn from one sample of a study of glioma-infiltrating T cells after dendritic cell vaccination. This table comes from immunoSEQ multiplex PCR, and its TCRdb copy is limited to in-frame clones, with some not included. The repertoire holds 90,000 or so clones, with about 81% as singletons. The starting material was blood, obtained after dendritic cell vaccination. The receptors shown here come from a human donor with glioblastoma. Both conserved end residues are part of each CDR3. D genes are given only for firm matches. The listing skips clone size in some rows; elsewhere it reads once, few, many or a size class.

j_gene: TRBJ1-2; d_gene: -; v_gene: TRBV19; abundance: -; CDR3nt: TGTGCCAGTAGTATTCTGCCCGAGTCCTATGGCTACACCTTC; CDR3aa: CASSILPESYGYTF
j_gene: TRBJ1-1; d_gene: -; v_gene: TRBV6-6; abundance: -; CDR3nt: TGTGCCAGCAGTTACTCTGGCGGAGCTTTCTTT; CDR3aa: CASSYSGGAFF
j_gene: TRBJ2-2; d_gene: TRBD2; v_gene: TRBV27; abundance: -; CDR3nt: TGTGCCAGCAGTTTAGGACTAGCGATCACCGCGAACACCGGGGAGCTGTTTTTT; CDR3aa: CASSLGLAITANTGELFF
j_gene: TRBJ2-3; d_gene: TRBD1; v_gene: TRBV5-1; abundance: -; CDR3nt: TGCGCCAGCAGCTTGGCCGGGACAGGGGCAGCAGATACGCAGTATTTT; CDR3aa: CASSLAGTGAADTQYF
j_gene: TRBJ2-1; d_gene: -; v_gene: TRBV6-5; abundance: -; CDR3nt: TGTGCCAGCAGTTACCAGAACAGTGATGAGCAGTTCTTC; CDR3aa: CASSYQNSDEQFF
j_gene: TRBJ2-1; d_gene: -; v_gene: TRBV5-1; abundance: -; CDR3nt: TGCGCCAGCAGCTCCACCCCTCCTTGGCAGGCTAACAATGAGCAGTTCTTC; CDR3aa: CASSSTPPWQANNEQFF
j_gene: TRBJ2-2; d_gene: -; v_gene: TRBV6-5; abundance: -; CDR3nt: TGTGCCAGCAGTTACTCGCAAGGGGATTGGACCGGGGAGCTGTTTTTT; CDR3aa: CASSYSQGDWTGELFF
j_gene: TRBJ1-2; d_gene: -; v_gene: TRBV6-1; abundance: -; CDR3nt: TGTGCCAGCAGTGAAGGGGGCAGGAGAGGCTACACCTTC; CDR3aa: CASSEGGRRGYTF
j_gene: TRBJ2-2; d_gene: TRBD1; v_gene: TRBV6-1; abundance: -; CDR3nt: TGTGCCAGCAGTGAACCCCGGACAGGGGGCTGGATCGGGGAGCTGTTTTTT; CDR3aa: CASSEPRTGGWIGELFF
j_gene: TRBJ2-5; d_gene: -; v_gene: TRBV7-9; abundance: -; CDR3nt: TGTGCCAGCAGCCCTAGACCCTTAGGCGAGACCCAGTACTTC; CDR3aa: CASSPRPLGETQYF
j_gene: TRBJ1-2; d_gene: -; v_gene: TRBV6-1; abundance: -; CDR3nt: TGTGCCAGCACAAACACACAGGGAAACTATGGCTACACCTTC; CDR3aa: CASTNTQGNYGYTF
j_gene: TRBJ2-2; d_gene: -; v_gene: TRBV5-1; abundance: once; CDR3nt: TGCGCCAGCAGTTTGGAGGGTCGGGGTGCCACCGGGGAGCTGTTTTTT; CDR3aa: CASSLEGRGATGELFF
j_gene: TRBJ2-1; d_gene: TRBD2; v_gene: TRBV5-1; abundance: -; CDR3nt: TGCGCCAGCAGTTCGGGCTTAGCGGGAGGGCGCCAGTTCTTC; CDR3aa: CASSSGLAGGRQFF
j_gene: TRBJ1-2; d_gene: -; v_gene: TRBV2; abundance: -; CDR3nt: TGTGCCAGCAGTGAACGGGGTAACTATGGCTACACCTTC; CDR3aa: CASSERGNYGYTF
j_gene: TRBJ2-3; d_gene: TRBD2; v_gene: TRBV9; abundance: -; CDR3nt: TGTGCCAGCAGCTTGGGACTAGCGGCCAGCACAGATACGCAGTATTTT; CDR3aa: CASSLGLAASTDTQYF
j_gene: TRBJ1-6; d_gene: -; v_gene: TRBV4-1; abundance: -; CDR3nt: TGCGCCAGCAGCCAAGATTTCGGGTCCTACAATTCACCCCTCCACTTT; CDR3aa: CASSQDFGSYNSPLHF
j_gene: TRBJ2-7; d_gene: TRBD2; v_gene: TRBV9; abundance: -; CDR3nt: TGTGCCAGCAGTGATGGGGGGGCCTACGAGCAGTACTTC; CDR3aa: CASSDGGAYEQYF
j_gene: TRBJ1-2; d_gene: -; v_gene: TRBV6-1; abundance: -; CDR3nt: TGTGCCAGCTCCGTCCAGGCTCTTGACTATGGCTACACCTTC; CDR3aa: CASSVQALDYGYTF
j_gene: TRBJ2-1; d_gene: TRBD2; v_gene: TRBV5-6; abundance: -; CDR3nt: TGTGCCAGCAGCGGGCGGGAGTCTTACAATGAGCAGTTCTTC; CDR3aa: CASSGRESYNEQFF
j_gene: TRBJ1-1; d_gene: -; v_gene: TRBV10-1; abundance: -; CDR3nt: TGCGCCAGCAGTGTTGAACGACGGGGGTGGACTGAAGCTTTCTTT; CDR3aa: CASSVERRGWTEAFF
j_gene: TRBJ2-5; d_gene: TRBD1; v_gene: TRBV5-4; abundance: once; CDR3nt: TGTGCCAGCACCCCGGGGACAGGGGGCAGTGAGACCCAGTACTTC; CDR3aa: CASTPGTGGSETQYF
j_gene: TRBJ1-5; d_gene: TRBD1; v_gene: TRBV27; abundance: -; CDR3nt: TGTGCCAGCAGGACAGGGACCGGCAATCAGCCCCAGCATTTT; CDR3aa: CASRTGTGNQPQHF
j_gene: TRBJ1-1; d_gene: TRBD1; v_gene: TRBV7-9; abundance: -; CDR3nt: TGTGCCAGCAGCTTATGGTCATGGGGGACAGAGAACACTGAAGCTTTCTTT; CDR3aa: CASSLWSWGTENTEAFF
j_gene: TRBJ2-5; d_gene: TRBD2; v_gene: TRBV5-6; abundance: -; CDR3nt: TGTGCCAGCAGCTTGATTTTATTGCGGGCAGGGAGGGAAGAGACCCAGTACTTC; CDR3aa: CASSLILLRAGREETQYF
j_gene: TRBJ2-7; d_gene: -; v_gene: TRBV5-1; abundance: -; CDR3nt: TGCGCCAGCAGCCCGGGATCCTACGAGCAGTACTTC; CDR3aa: CASSPGSYEQYF
j_gene: TRBJ2-6; d_gene: TRBD1; v_gene: TRBV5-1; abundance: -; CDR3nt: TGCGCCAGCGGTGGACAGGGGAGCGCTGGGGCCAACGTCCTGACTTTC; CDR3aa: CASGGQGSAGANVLTF
j_gene: TRBJ2-7; d_gene: TRBD1; v_gene: TRBV6-1; abundance: -; CDR3nt: TGTGCCAGCACCAAAGGGGGGACAGGGGGCTACGAGCAGTACTTC; CDR3aa: CASTKGGTGGYEQYF
j_gene: TRBJ2-1; d_gene: TRBD2; v_gene: TRBV30; abundance: -; CDR3nt: TGTGCCTGGAGTAGTCCGGCGGGGGATGAGCAGTTCTTC; CDR3aa: CAWSSPAGDEQFF
j_gene: TRBJ1-1; d_gene: TRBD1; v_gene: TRBV10-3; abundance: -; CDR3nt: TGTGCCATCAGTCAGGGGGCAATGAACACTGAAGCTTTCTTT; CDR3aa: CAISQGAMNTEAFF
j_gene: TRBJ2-6; d_gene: TRBD1; v_gene: TRBV10-1; abundance: -; CDR3nt: TGCGCCAGGCCTAGGACAGGGGGCCCTGGGGCCAACGTCCTGACTTTC; CDR3aa: CARPRTGGPGANVLTF
j_gene: TRBJ1-1; d_gene: -; v_gene: TRBV7-6; abundance: -; CDR3nt: TGTGCCAGCAGCTCTACAGAGAACACTGAAGCTTTCTTT; CDR3aa: CASSSTENTEAFF
j_gene: TRBJ1-4; d_gene: -; v_gene: TRBV6-5; abundance: -; CDR3nt: TGTGCCAGCAGACTCCGGGACGCGGGGAGGGAAAAACTGTTTTTT; CDR3aa: CASRLRDAGREKLFF
j_gene: TRBJ1-4; d_gene: TRBD1; v_gene: TRBV19; abundance: -; CDR3nt: TGTGCCACACGAGACAGGGCGACGGAAAAACTGTTTTTT; CDR3aa: CATRDRATEKLFF
j_gene: TRBJ2-7; d_gene: TRBD1; v_gene: TRBV6-5; abundance: -; CDR3nt: TGTGCCAGCAGTCGGGGACAGGGCTACGAGCAGTACTTC; CDR3aa: CASSRGQGYEQYF
j_gene: TRBJ2-2; d_gene: TRBD2; v_gene: TRBV6-5; abundance: -; CDR3nt: TGTGCCAGCAGTTACTCGGCTAGCGGGACAACCGGGGAGCTGTTTTTT; CDR3aa: CASSYSASGTTGELFF
j_gene: TRBJ1-5; d_gene: TRBD1; v_gene: TRBV27; abundance: -; CDR3nt: TGTGCCAGCAGTCCCAACCTCGGGACAGGGCGATTCCGGATGAGCAATCAGCCCCAGCATTTT; CDR3aa: CASSPNLGTGRFRMSNQPQHF
j_gene: TRBJ2-1; d_gene: TRBD2; v_gene: TRBV5-4; abundance: few; CDR3nt: TGTGCCAGCAGCTCGGGACTAGCGGGAGTCGGCTCCTACAATGAGCAGTTCTTC; CDR3aa: CASSSGLAGVGSYNEQFF
j_gene: TRBJ1-6; d_gene: TRBD1; v_gene: TRBV18; abundance: -; CDR3nt: TGTGCCAGCTCACCCGACAGGGGGTGGAATTCACCCCTCCACTTT; CDR3aa: CASSPDRGWNSPLHF
j_gene: TRBJ2-2; d_gene: -; v_gene: TRBV27; abundance: -; CDR3nt: TGTGCCAGCAGTTTAGCCAGGTTGAACACCGGGGAGCTGTTTTTT; CDR3aa: CASSLARLNTGELFF
j_gene: TRBJ2-2; d_gene: -; v_gene: TRBV6-5; abundance: -; CDR3nt: TGTGCCAGCAGTTACAAGTCTCGGGGGACCGGGGAGCTGTTTTTT; CDR3aa: CASSYKSRGTGELFF
j_gene: TRBJ2-5; d_gene: TRBD1; v_gene: TRBV6-1; abundance: -; CDR3nt: TGTGCCACACAGGGGCGAGAGACCCAGTACTTC; CDR3aa: CATQGRETQYF
j_gene: TRBJ1-3; d_gene: -; v_gene: TRBV6-5; abundance: -; CDR3nt: TGTGCCAGCGGGAATACAGGGCTAGGAGGAAACACCATATATTTT; CDR3aa: CASGNTGLGGNTIYF
j_gene: TRBJ1-1; d_gene: -; v_gene: TRBV5-1; abundance: -; CDR3nt: TGCGCCAGCAGCGGTTTAGCGGGGGTGAACACTGAAGCTTTCTTT; CDR3aa: CASSGLAGVNTEAFF
j_gene: TRBJ1-5; d_gene: TRBD1; v_gene: TRBV19; abundance: -; CDR3nt: TGTGCCAGTAGGGGGTTGTTGGGGACAGACCGAGGGCGCCAGCATTTT; CDR3aa: CASRGLLGTDRGRQHF
j_gene: TRBJ1-1; d_gene: -; v_gene: TRBV7-9; abundance: -; CDR3nt: TGCGCCAGCAGATCTCAGGGAGGCGAAGCTTTCTTT; CDR3aa: CASRSQGGEAFF
j_gene: TRBJ2-5; d_gene: TRBD1; v_gene: TRBV5-1; abundance: -; CDR3nt: TGCGCCAGCAGCTTTATGGGACAGGGAGAGACCCAGTACTTC; CDR3aa: CASSFMGQGETQYF
j_gene: TRBJ2-2; d_gene: -; v_gene: TRBV7-6; abundance: -; CDR3nt: TGTGCCAGCAGCGCACAGTATGCGGAGCTGTTTTTT; CDR3aa: CASSAQYAELFF
j_gene: TRBJ2-5; d_gene: -; v_gene: TRBV9; abundance: -; CDR3nt: TGTGCCAGCAGCGTAGGAGAGGGATCGAGGGAGACCCAGTACTTC; CDR3aa: CASSVGEGSRETQYF
j_gene: TRBJ2-4; d_gene: -; v_gene: TRBV9; abundance: -; CDR3nt: TGTGCCAGCAGCGGGGGGGTGGGCAAAAACATTCAGTACTTC; CDR3aa: CASSGGVGKNIQYF
j_gene: TRBJ1-4; d_gene: TRBD1; v_gene: TRBV25-1; abundance: -; CDR3nt: TGTGCCAGCAGTGAGTTAGGCCTCCCGGGACAGTCCGAAAAACTGTTTTTT; CDR3aa: CASSELGLPGQSEKLFF
j_gene: TRBJ2-4; d_gene: -; v_gene: TRBV19; abundance: once; CDR3nt: TGTGCCAGTAGTACCCGGACAGCCCATAGAACCAAAAACATTCAGTACTTC; CDR3aa: CASSTRTAHRTKNIQYF
j_gene: TRBJ2-3; d_gene: TRBD2; v_gene: TRBV30; abundance: -; CDR3nt: TGTGCCTGGAGTGTACAACGGACTAGCGGGAGTGGAACAGATACGCAGTATTTT; CDR3aa: CAWSVQRTSGSGTDTQYF
j_gene: TRBJ2-1; d_gene: TRBD2; v_gene: TRBV6-5; abundance: -; CDR3nt: TGTGCCAGCAGTTACTCGACTAGCGGGGGTAGCAATGAGCAGTTCTTC; CDR3aa: CASSYSTSGGSNEQFF
j_gene: TRBJ1-1; d_gene: -; v_gene: TRBV9; abundance: -; CDR3nt: TGTGCCAGCAGCGTAGTTTCAGGGGCGAACACTGAAGCTTTCTTT; CDR3aa: CASSVVSGANTEAFF
j_gene: TRBJ2-2; d_gene: -; v_gene: TRBV30; abundance: -; CDR3nt: TGTGCCTGGAGTGGGATAGGAGGCGGGGAGCTGTTTTTT; CDR3aa: CAWSGIGGGELFF
j_gene: TRBJ1-2; d_gene: -; v_gene: TRBV30; abundance: -; CDR3nt: TGTGCCTGGTTCGACAGATACTATGGCTACACCTTC; CDR3aa: CAWFDRYYGYTF
j_gene: TRBJ2-7; d_gene: TRBD1; v_gene: TRBV5-1; abundance: -; CDR3nt: TGCGCCAGCAGCTTAGGTTTACCCGGGACAGGGGGCGCAAAGAGCCTCTACGAGCAGTACTTC; CDR3aa: CASSLGLPGTGGAKSLYEQYF
j_gene: TRBJ1-1; d_gene: TRBD1; v_gene: TRBV5-1; abundance: -; CDR3nt: TGCGCCAGCAGAGAGACAGGGGGTACCACTGAAGCTTTCTTT; CDR3aa: CASRETGGTTEAFF
j_gene: TRBJ1-2; d_gene: -; v_gene: TRBV6-1; abundance: once; CDR3nt: TGTGCCAGCAGTGAAGGGTCCAGGCGTGACTACACCTTC; CDR3aa: CASSEGSRRDYTF